Below are 29 T cell receptor beta chains sequenced from a single sample in a study of T cell changes during pregnancy in multiple sclerosis. The protocol was immunoSEQ multiplex PCR, while the TCRdb copy is restricted to in-frame clones and leaves out a portion. The profile shows tens of thousands of clones, 80% to 95% of them singletons. Sequencing used CD4+ T cells from peripheral blood mononuclear cells, obtained after pregnancy. These receptors all come from a female donor with multiple sclerosis, enrolled in a pregnancy study.

The chain couples TRBV9 to TRBJ1-2; 7 bases map to TRBD1. Germline CDR1 is SGDLS and CDR2 is YYNGEE. The CDR3 loop spans 16 amino acids. Trimming removed 4 bases from V and 4 bases from J; junction bases left unmatched: 13. The CDR3, as DNA: TGTGCCAGCAGCCGCGATGGACAGGTGGCGAGCTATGGCTACACCTTC. Translating it yields CASSRDGQVASYGYTF. The entire variable domain, with the rest obtained from reference TRBV9 and TRBJ1-2, is as follows: DSGVTQTPKHLITATGQRVTLRCSPRSGDLSVYWYQQSLDQGLQFLIQYYNGEERAKGNILERFSAQQFPDLHSELNLSSLELGDSALYFCASSRDGQVASYGYTFGSGTRLTVV.

This clone has just one count. The chain employs TRBV6-5 and TRBJ2-7; TRBD2 aligns across 8 bases. J was trimmed by 0 bases and V by 4 bases; bases with no gene match: 5. From germline, CDR1 is MNHEY and CDR2 SVGAGI. This CDR3 is built from 15 residues. The CDR3 protein is CASSSISGASYEQYF. In DNA form, the CDR3 reads TGTGCCAGCAGTTCTATTAGCGGGGCCTCCTACGAGCAGTACTTC.

V gene TRBV18 combines with J gene TRBJ2-5; 9 bases are a match to TRBD2. V was pared by 3 bases and J by 1 base, with 0 bases of the junction left unmatched. This CDR3 has 14 residues. The germline V gene encodes CDR1 KGHSH and CDR2 LQKENI. The CDR3 region is CASSPSGGQETQYF. DNA for the CDR3: TGTGCCAGCTCACCTAGCGGGGGCCAAGAGACCCAGTACTTC.

The chain couples TRBV5-1 to TRBJ1-2; possibly TRBD1 for D (6 bases). This CDR3 has 14 amino acids. The germline gives CDR1 SGHRS, CDR2 YFSETQ. The V and J ends lost 5 bases and 5 bases respectively, with 16 bases between them. CDR3 in DNA: TGCGCCAGCAGAAATCAGGGGTATCAGTATGGCTACACCTTC. Its translation is CASRNQGYQYGYTF.

The gene calls are TRBV7-9 and TRBJ2-1; D is uncertain. Trimming shortened V by 4 bases and J by 2 bases, and 12 bases separated the two germline ends. The CDR3 loop spans 15 amino acids. Germline values: CDR1 SEHNR, CDR2 FQNEAQ (reference sequence). The CDR3 bases are TGTGCCAGCAGCTCCCTGTCCAGAACCTACAATGAGCAGTTCTTC. Residues: CASSSLSRTYNEQFF.

V gene TRBV28 combines with J gene TRBJ2-3; 7 positions match TRBD1. Trimming at V came to 4 bases and at J to 2 bases, leaving 12 bases not matched to a gene. Germline loops: CDR1 MDHEN, CDR2 SYDVKM. The CDR3 has 17 amino acids. The DNA of the CDR3 is TGTGCCAGCAGTTCCCCCCGCCGGGACAGAAACACAGATACGCAGTATTTT. Protein sequence: CASSSPRRDRNTDTQYF.

The rearrangement uses TRBV15 and TRBJ2-2, with TRBD1 matching 8 bases. J gave up 4 bases and V 0 bases, and 1 base lay outside the gene matches. Germline assignment: CDR1 LNHNV and CDR2 YYDKDF (reference sequence). CDR3 size: 15 residues. CDR3 region: CATSRDTGGTGELFF. Written as DNA, the CDR3 is TGTGCCACCAGCAGAGATACAGGGGGCACCGGGGAGCTGTTTTTT.

Written as DNA, the CDR3 is TGTGCCAGCAGTCCTAGGTTTAGTCAGCCCCAGCATTTT. Translated, it gives CASSPRFSQPQHF. J is TRBJ1-5 and V is TRBV27; D is ambiguous. Germline V gene sequence: CDR1 MNHEY, CDR2 SMNVEV (reference sequence). The CDR3 length is 13 residues. The germline V and J ends were trimmed by 5 bases and 6 bases, with 11 bases remaining between them.

This clone was recorded once. The V and J genes are TRBV27 and TRBJ1-1; 7 bases are a match to TRBD1. Germline V gene lookup returns CDR1 MNHEY and CDR2 SMNVEV (reference sequence). This CDR3 has 14 amino acids. Trimming cost V 5 bases and J 4 bases; bases outside gene matches: 7. This CDR3 reads CASSPRQGGTEAFF. CDR3 nucleotide sequence: TGTGCCAGCAGTCCTCGACAGGGAGGCACTGAAGCTTTCTTT.

The rearrangement joins TRBV25-1 to TRBJ1-2; D is unresolved. CDR1 is MGHDK and CDR2 is SYGVNS in the germline V gene. V gave up 1 base and J gave up 6 bases, with 6 bases separating them. CDR3 length: 12 amino acids. The CDR3 DNA is TGTGCCAGCAGTGAATCTTTTCATGGCTACACCTTC. Amino acid sequence: CASSESFHGYTF.

A single count supports this clone. V is TRBV6-5 and J is TRBJ2-5; 7 bases fit TRBD2. Germline CDR1 and CDR2: MNHEY and SVGAGI. With 0 bases clipped from V and 7 bases from J, the junction kept 11 bases outside the gene matches. This CDR3 is built from 16 residues. This chain's CDR3 is CASSYSRSGGGGTQYF. The CDR3 region has the DNA TGTGCCAGCAGTTACTCTCGTAGCGGTGGGGGGGGGACCCAGTACTTC.

The rearrangement uses TRBV7-2 and TRBJ1-5; no firm D call. With 2 bases removed from V and 7 bases from J, the gap between germline ends came to 9 bases. Germline CDR1 reads SGHTA; CDR2 reads FQGNSA. There are 13 residues in the CDR3. CDR3 coding DNA: TGTGCCAGCAGCTTACTAGGTATCCAGCCCCAGCATTTT. Translated: CASSLLGIQPQHF.

This chain connects TRBV10-3 to TRBJ2-1; TRBD1 aligns across 11 bases. The CDR3 sequence is 15 residues long. V lost 3 bases and J lost 12; bases outside the gene matches: 10. CDR1 is ENHRY, CDR2 SYGVKD, per germline. Here the CDR3 reads CAISDRGQGGVGQFF. DNA of the CDR3: TGTGCCATCAGTGATCGGGGACAGGGGGGAGTGGGGCAGTTCTTC.

This chain uses TRBV2 with TRBJ2-5; D remains ambiguous. V lost 8 bases, J lost 0 bases, and 10 bases lay in between. There are 13 residues in the CDR3. CDR1 and CDR2 from the germline V gene are SNHLY and FYNNEI. For the CDR3, the DNA is TGTGCCAGCCTAAATCCGTACCAAGAGACCCAGTACTTC. This sequence encodes CASLNPYQETQYF.

The chain recombines TRBV4-1 with TRBJ1-6; 7 positions match TRBD1. The germline CDR1 and CDR2 sequences are MGHRA and YSYEKL. J was trimmed by 5 bases and V by 4 bases; bases with no gene match: 8. The CDR3 loop spans 16 amino acids. CDR3 amino acids: CASSPRGGQDNSPLHF. CDR3 coding DNA: TGCGCCAGCAGCCCTCGTGGTGGACAGGATAATTCACCCCTCCACTTT.

V gene TRBV9 combines with J gene TRBJ1-1, with a weak D call TRBD1 (6 bases). The CDR3 has 12 amino acids. V was cut by 3 bases and J by 8 bases, with 11 bases left in between. The germline V gene encodes CDR1 SGDLS and CDR2 YYNGEE. CDR3 sequence reads: CASSATQGEAFF. In DNA form, the CDR3 reads TGTGCCAGCAGCGCCACGCAGGGGGAAGCTTTCTTT.

The gene calls are TRBV6-1 and TRBJ2-1; D is unresolved. Germline loops: CDR1 MNHNS, CDR2 SASEGT. With 6 bases removed from V and 0 bases from J, the gap between germline ends came to 12 bases. CDR3 length equals 15 residues. The CDR3 sequence: CASSVATSSYNEQFF. CDR3 in DNA: TGTGCCAGCAGCGTAGCTACGAGCTCCTACAATGAGCAGTTCTTC.

This clone came up once. The chain is built from TRBV11-3 and TRBJ1-3; 9 nucleotides agree with TRBD1. Trimming cost V 2 bases and J 3 bases; bases outside gene matches: 11. The germline V gene has CDR1 SGHNT and CDR2 YENEEA. The CDR3 totals 18 residues. The CDR3 sequence: CASSLPSTGGAGGNTIYF. As DNA, the CDR3 is TGTGCCAGCAGCTTACCTTCTACAGGGGGCGCAGGTGGAAACACCATATATTTT.

This clone was counted once. This chain uses TRBV5-1 with TRBJ1-1, with 7 bases aligning to TRBD1. The trim removed 3 bases at V and 0 bases at J, leaving 5 bases unmatched. Per germline, CDR1 SGHRS and CDR2 YFSETQ. This CDR3 contains 15 residues. The CDR3 is CASSYSGTVNTEAFF. Here the CDR3 DNA reads TGCGCCAGCAGCTACTCCGGGACAGTGAACACTGAAGCTTTCTTT.

A word on this clone: A junction boundary mismatches the germline segment, possibly from a read error. Within the sample, other DNA sequences also encode this same CDR3. The gene calls are TRBV14 and TRBJ2-2, with a weak D call TRBD2 (5 bases). The germline V gene encodes CDR1 SGHDN and CDR2 FVKESK. The CDR3 consists of 17 residues. In DNA, the CDR3 is TGTGCTAGCAGCCCCGGAGAGGGAAGATTGAGTACCGGGGAGCTGTTTTTT. This translates into CASSPGEGRLSTGELFF.

This chain connects TRBV11-3 to TRBJ2-3; maybe TRBD2 (5 bases). Germline assignment: CDR1 SGHNT and CDR2 YENEEA. The V end lost 5 bases, the J end lost 8 bases, and 11 bases lay between the germline ends. The CDR3 consists of 12 residues. The CDR3 sequence is CASSPAAGTQYF. The DNA of the CDR3 is TGTGCCAGCAGCCCCGCGGCGGGTACGCAGTATTTT.

The chain links TRBV29-1 to TRBJ1-2; 11 positions match TRBD1. CDR1 is SQVTM, CDR2 ANQGSEA, per germline. The CDR3 is 13 amino acids. V lost 7 bases, J lost 5 bases, and 6 bases stayed unmatched. The CDR3: CSALDRGLYGYTF. For the CDR3, the DNA is TGCAGCGCCCTGGACAGGGGGCTGTATGGCTACACCTTC.

The chain couples TRBV29-1 to TRBJ2-5; TRBD2 matches 7 bases. The CDR3 is 14 amino acids. The germline V gene has CDR1 SQVTM and CDR2 ANQGSEA. V shed 6 bases, J shed 2 bases, and the junction held 9 bases outside the gene matches. CDR3 in DNA: TGCAGCGTGCGCTCGGGAGGCGGACAAGAGACCCAGTACTTC. Protein sequence: CSVRSGGGQETQYF.

This clone was counted a few times. The DNA for the CDR3 is TGTGCCAGCAGTTACTTTGCGGGAGGTCCGGGTAATGAGCAGTTCTTC. It translates to CASSYFAGGPGNEQFF. The chain recombines TRBV6-6 with TRBJ2-1; 8 nucleotides match TRBD2. Germline CDR1 and CDR2: MNHNY and SVGAGI (reference sequence). V was clipped by 1 base and J by 7 bases; unmatched bases: 9. The CDR3 sequence is 16 residues long.

V and J are TRBV30 and TRBJ1-1; D may be TRBD1 (5 bases). V was cut by 4 bases and J by 3 bases, with 9 bases left in between. The CDR3 is 12 amino acids. CDR1 is GTSNPN, CDR2 SVGIG, per germline (reference sequence). The CDR3 DNA reads TGTGCCTGGACCCGGGGGTACACTGAAGCTTTCTTT. Residues: CAWTRGYTEAFF.

The chain is built from TRBV2 and TRBJ2-3, with 7 bases fitting TRBD1. The CDR3 is 15 amino acids. V gave up 5 bases and J gave up 2 bases; unmatched junction bases: 7. Germline V lookup: CDR1 SNHLY, CDR2 FYNNEI. In DNA, the CDR3 is TGTGCCAGCAGTTTCCGGACAGGAGACACAGATACGCAGTATTTT. Translated, it gives CASSFRTGDTDTQYF.

The CDR3 region is CASSPTGTSVQETQYF. Written as DNA, the CDR3 is TGTGCCAGCAGTCCTACCGGGACTAGCGTCCAAGAGACCCAGTACTTC. This sequence joins TRBV4-2 and TRBJ2-5; 10 nucleotides align to TRBD2. The CDR3 has 16 residues. Looked up from germline, CDR1 is LGHNA and CDR2 is YNFKEQ. Trimming cost V 6 bases and J 1 base; bases outside gene matches: 8.

This clone was recorded only once. The chain carries TRBV28 and TRBJ2-7, with 12 bases aligning to TRBD2. CDR3 size: 15 residues. Trimming cost V 4 bases and J 5 bases; bases outside gene matches: 6. Per germline, CDR1 MDHEN and CDR2 SYDVKM. The CDR3 here is CASSYTSGRFNEQYF. The CDR3 nucleotides are TGTGCCAGCAGTTACACTAGCGGGAGGTTCAACGAGCAGTACTTC.

V is TRBV28 and J is TRBJ2-3; 10 nucleotides line up with TRBD1. The CDR3 has 16 residues. The ends lost 6 bases at V and 0 bases at J; junction bases unmatched: 6. CDR1 is MDHEN and CDR2 is SYDVKM in the germline V gene. CDR3 region: CASSPGTGASTDTQYF. The CDR3, as DNA: TGTGCCAGCAGCCCTGGGACAGGGGCTAGCACAGATACGCAGTATTTT.